The present T cell receptor beta chain was sequenced within a study of T cell repertoires in cytomegalovirus infection. Across the study: The authors relied on CMV epitopes, both recently identified HLA-C-restricted and well-studied HLA-B-restricted. It can be stated that public TCR beta signatures indicated CMV infection as well as a matching HLA type.

Study results and limitations: CMV-specific TCR beta clonotypes restricted by HLA-C dominated the ex vivo response.

TCRdb processed the reads anew with MiXCR; each CDR3 protein has one entry. The table lists some 24,000 distinct CDR3 sequences, 20% to 25% of them singletons, with approximately 91% in the top ten. This clonotype was detected only a few times. Its antigen remains unknown. Sequencing used CD8+ T cells from cultured PBMCs, obtained from culture after CMV antigen stimulation. This TCR came from a human donor in good health (CMV status not recorded). Some clones in this sample may be carry-over from other donors' samples.

CDR3 sequence reads: CASRGQGAHTEQYF. CDR3 bases: TGTGCCAGCCGGGGTCAGGGGGCGCATACCGAGCAGTACTTC. J is TRBJ2-7 and V is TRBV28; 8 positions agree with TRBD1. V shed 8 bases, J shed 6 bases, and the junction held 12 bases outside the gene matches. CDR1 and CDR2 (germline): MDHEN, SYDVKM. The CDR3 is made up of 14 amino acids.